The 27 T cell receptor beta chains listed next were all sequenced from one sample in a study of blood T cell repertoires in COVID-19. Here immunoSEQ multiplex PCR was the method, and the copy in TCRdb shows in-frame clones only, minus some. The data show approximately 160,000 clones, roughly 90% seen once. The specimen sequenced was peripheral blood. These receptors all stem from a man in his 60s with active or convalescent COVID-19.

The chain joins TRBV4-1 to TRBJ2-5, with a tentative D call TRBD1 (5 bases). Germline loops: CDR1 MGHRA, CDR2 YSYEKL. The V gene lost 2 bases and the J gene lost 2 bases, with 15 bases spanning the gap. The CDR3 has 16 residues. The CDR3 sequence: CASSQLGAARQETQYF. The CDR3 coding sequence is TGCGCCAGCAGCCAATTAGGGGCAGCGAGACAAGAGACCCAGTACTTC.

V is TRBV5-1 and J is TRBJ2-1; TRBD1 is a possible D gene (5 bases). The CDR3 contains 14 residues. The V end was cut by 3 bases, the J end by 7 bases, with 14 bases between. Germline V gives CDR1 SGHRS, CDR2 YFSETQ. The CDR3 bases are TGCGCCAGCAGCTCCACAGGTTTCGATAATGAGCAGTTCTTC. The encoded protein is CASSSTGFDNEQFF.

This clone was seen more than once but under ten times. This rearrangement joins TRBV9 to TRBJ2-7, with 11 positions matching TRBD2. Germline V CDR1 and CDR2: SGDLS, YYNGEE. The CDR3 spans 15 residues. Losses at the gene ends were 4 bases for V and 7 bases for J; bases not matched to a gene: 10. CDR3 amino acids: CASSPGTSGPTEQYF. The CDR3 DNA sequence: TGTGCCAGCAGCCCAGGGACTAGCGGCCCCACGGAGCAGTACTTC.

This clone was recorded only once. The same CDR3 arises from other DNA sequences in this sample as well. V and J are TRBV11-2 and TRBJ2-5, with D uncertain. CDR1 is SGHAT and CDR2 is FQNNGV in the germline V gene. The CDR3 extends over 16 amino acids. V lost 1 base, J lost 0 bases, and 12 bases lay in between. CDR3 residues: CASSLGLRRDQETQYF. The CDR3 DNA sequence: TGTGCCAGCAGCTTAGGTCTGCGACGGGACCAAGAGACCCAGTACTTC.

The V call is TRBV7-6, the J call TRBJ2-2, with 7 bases matching TRBD1. The germline V gene has CDR1 SGHVS and CDR2 FNYEAQ. Trimming at V came to 4 bases and at J to 4 bases, leaving 9 bases not matched to a gene. The CDR3 extends over 16 amino acids. The CDR3 here is CASSSGQDGLTGELFF. For the CDR3, the DNA is TGTGCCAGCAGCTCAGGACAGGACGGACTCACCGGGGAGCTGTTTTTT.

The chain combines TRBV25-1 with TRBJ1-3, with 9 bases lining up with TRBD1. This CDR3 contains 17 residues. Per the germline V gene, CDR1 is MGHDK and CDR2 is SYGVNS. The J segment lost 4 bases and the V segment lost 7 bases, leaving 14 bases of the junction unmatched. The CDR3 reads CASTPGTGKIGGNTIYF. The DNA for the CDR3 is TGTGCCAGCACCCCCGGGACAGGGAAGATAGGCGGAAACACCATATATTTT.

The chain is built from TRBV23-1 and TRBJ2-6; D is uncertain. TRBV23-1 is known as an ORF, though its function is uncertain. V dropped 5 bases and J dropped 8 bases, with 4 bases sitting between them. The length of the CDR3 is 11 residues. For the CDR3, the DNA is TGCGCCAGCAGTTTAACCAACGTCCTGACTTTC. It encodes CASSLTNVLTF.

The genes are TRBV18 and TRBJ1-5, with D perhaps matching TRBD1 (5 bases). The CDR3 loop spans 16 amino acids. The germline gives CDR1 KGHSH, CDR2 LQKENI. V lost 2 bases and J 1 base, leaving 12 bases between the germline ends. The CDR3 spells CASSPSGKGSNQPQHF. The CDR3 region has the DNA TGTGCCAGCTCACCATCAGGGAAGGGGAGCAATCAGCCCCAGCATTTT.

The chain links TRBV5-8 to TRBJ1-2; D gene ambiguous. V lost 3 bases to trimming and J lost 4 bases, with 13 bases between them. CDR3 length: 14 residues. The germline gives CDR1 SGHTS, CDR2 YDEGEE. The CDR3: CASSSHRVVYGYTF. CDR3 DNA: TGTGCCAGCAGCTCCCATAGAGTGGTCTATGGCTACACCTTC.

This clone was seen once. This same CDR3 is encoded by further DNA sequences in the sample. V gene TRBV19 combines with J gene TRBJ1-1; possible D gene TRBD1, 5 bases. The CDR3 extends over 15 amino acids. Germline assignment: CDR1 LNHDA and CDR2 SQIVND (reference sequence). V lost 3 bases and J 0 bases, leaving 11 bases between the germline ends. For the CDR3, the DNA is TGTGCCAGTAGTATCGGGCAGGGCATGAACACTGAAGCTTTCTTT. Translation gives CASSIGQGMNTEAFF.

V gene TRBV28 combines with J gene TRBJ2-5; the D is unclear. V lost 3 bases and J 0 bases, leaving 5 bases between the germline ends. This CDR3 comprises 13 residues. Germline V gives CDR1 MDHEN, CDR2 SYDVKM. DNA for the CDR3: TGTGCCAGCAGTTTGACTCACCAAGAGACCCAGTACTTC. Amino acid sequence: CASSLTHQETQYF.

The chain carries TRBV19 and TRBJ2-7, with TRBD2 as a possible D gene (5 bases). The CDR3 runs to 14 residues. Germline CDR1 reads LNHDA; CDR2 reads SQIVND (reference sequence). The V end was cut by 5 bases, the J end by 1 base, with 12 bases between. For the CDR3, the DNA is TGTGCCAGTAGTCTGGGCGGGCTATCCTACGAGCAGTACTTC. It yields the protein CASSLGGLSYEQYF. Complete variable domain (other parts from reference TRBV19 and TRBJ2-7): DGGITQSPKYLFRKEGQNVTLSCEQNLNHDAMYWYRQDPGQGLRLIYYSQIVNDFQKGDIAEGYSVSREKKESFPLTVTSAQKNPTAFYLCASSLGGLSYEQYFGPGTRLTVT.

This clone has only one observation. This chain uses TRBV10-3 with TRBJ2-3; 8 bases line up with TRBD1. Trimming took 4 bases from V and 4 from J; bases not matched to a gene: 7. The germline V gene encodes CDR1 ENHRY and CDR2 SYGVKD. The CDR3 is made up of 15 amino acids. The CDR3 region has the DNA TGTGCCATCAGTGTGGACAGGGAGGCCCCAGATACGCAGTATTTT. Amino acids: CAISVDREAPDTQYF.

The gene calls are TRBV19 and TRBJ1-3, with a tentative D call TRBD1 (6 bases). CDR1 and CDR2 from the germline V gene are LNHDA and SQIVND (reference sequence). CDR3 length: 14 amino acids. The V and J ends lost 7 bases and 4 bases respectively, with 14 bases between them. CDR3 protein: CASIDGGLGNTIYF. The CDR3 DNA reads as TGTGCCAGTATAGACGGGGGGCTCGGAAACACCATATATTTT.

The J gene is TRBJ2-3, the V gene TRBV3-1 (or the pseudogene TRBV3-2); 8 bases fit TRBD1. This CDR3 comprises 14 residues. J was trimmed by 6 bases and V by 1 base; bases with no gene match: 3. Germline loops: CDR1 LGHDT, CDR2 YNNKEL (reference sequence). CDR3: CASSQGQGTDTQYF. As DNA, the CDR3 is TGTGCCAGCAGCCAAGGACAGGGGACGGATACGCAGTATTTT.

This clone occurred once. The gene calls are TRBV5-1 and TRBJ1-1; 9 bases fit TRBD1. Trimming took 3 bases from V and 6 from J; bases not matched to a gene: 6. Germline V gives CDR1 SGHRS, CDR2 YFSETQ. The length of the CDR3 is 14 residues. The DNA of the CDR3 is TGCGCCAGCAGCTATGGGACAGGGTGGCCTGAAGCTTTCTTT. Translating gives CASSYGTGWPEAFF.

This chain uses TRBV7-9 with TRBJ1-6; TRBD1 matches at 7 bases. CDR1 and CDR2 from the germline V gene are SEHNR and FQNEAQ (reference sequence). This CDR3 has 14 residues. V lost 2 bases to trimming and J lost 11 bases; unmatched junction nucleotides: 6. The CDR3 is CASSLNQGGTPLHF. CDR3 nucleotides: TGTGCCAGCAGCTTAAATCAGGGGGGAACACCCCTCCACTTT.

V and J are TRBV6-2 or TRBV6-3 and TRBJ1-2; D unclear. Trimming took 4 bases from V and 3 from J, leaving 9 bases between them. The germline gives CDR1 MNHEY, CDR2 SVGEGT. There are 13 residues in the CDR3. The CDR3 loop reads CASSLAGYYGYTF. Written as DNA, the CDR3 is TGTGCCAGCAGTTTGGCGGGGTACTATGGCTACACCTTC.

The V call is TRBV9, the J call TRBJ1-3; no reliable D call. V lost 4 bases, J lost 4 bases, and 18 bases lay in between. Germline CDR1 and CDR2: SGDLS and YYNGEE. The CDR3 extends over 16 amino acids. Written as DNA, the CDR3 is TGTGCCAGCAGCCGAACTTCCCGCGCCCCAGGAAACACCATATATTTT. Translated: CASSRTSRAPGNTIYF. Full variable domain (outside the CDR3, taken from reference TRBV9 and TRBJ1-3): DSGVTQTPKHLITATGQRVTLRCSPRSGDLSVYWYQQSLDQGLQFLIQYYNGEERAKGNILERFSAQQFPDLHSELNLSSLELGDSALYFCASSRTSRAPGNTIYFGEGSWLTVV.

The V call is TRBV18, the J call TRBJ1-2, with 8 bases aligning to TRBD1. CDR1 is KGHSH, CDR2 LQKENI, per germline. V shed 2 bases and J 5 bases; nucleotides not matched to a gene: 10. This CDR3 is built from 16 residues. CDR3 nucleotides: TGTGCCAGCTCACCAGTGGAGGTCAGGGGGCATTATGGCTACACCTTC. Its translation: CASSPVEVRGHYGYTF.

The chain couples TRBV1 to TRBJ2-3; the table's D call TRBD2 went unverified against the DNA. TRBV1 is a listed pseudogene. The CDR3 contains 12 residues. The CDR3 coding sequence is TGCACCAGCAGCCCTAGCACAGATACGCAGTATTTT. Translation: CTSSPSTDTQYF.

V usage is TRBV3-1 (or the pseudogene TRBV3-2) and J usage is TRBJ2-1; 9 nucleotides align to TRBD2. From germline, CDR1 is LGHDT and CDR2 YNNKEL (reference sequence). V lost 0 bases, J lost 9 bases, and 12 bases stayed unmatched. The CDR3 loop spans 17 amino acids. CDR3 region: CASSQDPAGGLSVEQFF. The DNA of the CDR3 is TGTGCCAGCAGCCAAGACCCAGCGGGAGGCTTAAGTGTTGAGCAGTTCTTC.

This rearrangement joins TRBV28 to TRBJ1-2; no clear D. The CDR3 is 10 amino acids. Germline V gene lookup returns CDR1 MDHEN and CDR2 SYDVKM. Trimming shortened V by 6 bases and J by 4 bases, and 3 bases separated the two germline ends. CDR3 region: CASSRYGYTF. The CDR3 DNA reads as TGTGCCAGCAGCCGCTATGGCTACACCTTC.

This clone was observed a handful of times. This chain connects TRBV6-5 to TRBJ2-7; the D gene is possibly TRBD1 (6 bases). This CDR3 comprises 13 residues. Trimming pared 6 bases from V and 0 bases from J, leaving 9 bases between. Germline lookup yields CDR1 MNHEY and CDR2 SVGAGI. The CDR3 DNA reads TGTGCCAGCAGAGGACAGAGCTCCTACGAGCAGTACTTC. It codes for CASRGQSSYEQYF.

This clone was recorded a few times. The chain carries TRBV5-5 and TRBJ1-6, with TRBD1 identical over 10 bases. The CDR3 sequence is 15 residues long. Germline CDR1 is SGHKS and CDR2 is YYEKEE (reference sequence). V dropped 4 bases and J dropped 9; count of bases not matched to a gene: 7. The CDR3 here is CASSGGQGPSSPLHF. For the CDR3, the DNA is TGTGCCAGCAGCGGGGGACAGGGGCCAAGTTCACCCCTCCACTTT. The complete variable domain, with remaining parts taken from reference TRBV5-5 and TRBJ1-6, reads DAGVTQSPTHLIKTRGQQVTLRCSPISGHKSVSWYQQVLGQGPQFIFQYYEKEERGRGNFPDRFSARQFPNYSSELNVNALLLGDSALYLCASSGGQGPSSPLHFGNGTRLTVT.

V and J are TRBV7-8 and TRBJ1-1; D uncertain. The CDR3 loop spans 14 amino acids. Deletions cut 7 bases from V and 0 bases from J, with 12 bases between. Germline V lookup: CDR1 SGHVS, CDR2 FQNEAQ. CDR3 in amino acids: CASTLGNLNTEAFF. In nucleotides, the CDR3 is TGTGCCAGCACCCTCGGGAACTTGAACACTGAAGCTTTCTTT.

This clone was counted once. The chain employs TRBV5-1 and TRBJ2-5; tentatively, D is TRBD2 (8 bases). The V gene lost 0 bases and the J gene lost 9 bases, with 21 bases spanning the gap. This CDR3 has 16 amino acids. Germline assignment: CDR1 SGHRS and CDR2 YFSETQ. In DNA form, the CDR3 reads TGCGCCAGCAGCTTGGAACGAGCGGGGGCCACAGGGGCCCAGTACTTC. Its translation is CASSLERAGATGAQYF.